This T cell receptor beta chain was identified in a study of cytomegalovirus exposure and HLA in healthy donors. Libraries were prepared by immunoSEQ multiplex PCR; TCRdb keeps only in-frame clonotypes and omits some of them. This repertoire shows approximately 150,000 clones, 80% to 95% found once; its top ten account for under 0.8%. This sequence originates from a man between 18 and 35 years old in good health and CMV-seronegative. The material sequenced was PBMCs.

The CDR3 spells CAISDEGAGELFF. The CDR3 region has the DNA TGTGCCATCAGTGATGAGGGAGCCGGGGAGCTGTTTTTT. The rearrangement links TRBV10-3 to TRBJ2-2; D might be TRBD2 (5 bases). CDR1 is ENHRY, CDR2 SYGVKD, per germline. Trimming removed 3 bases at V and 6 bases at J, with 8 bases between. This CDR3 has 13 residues.